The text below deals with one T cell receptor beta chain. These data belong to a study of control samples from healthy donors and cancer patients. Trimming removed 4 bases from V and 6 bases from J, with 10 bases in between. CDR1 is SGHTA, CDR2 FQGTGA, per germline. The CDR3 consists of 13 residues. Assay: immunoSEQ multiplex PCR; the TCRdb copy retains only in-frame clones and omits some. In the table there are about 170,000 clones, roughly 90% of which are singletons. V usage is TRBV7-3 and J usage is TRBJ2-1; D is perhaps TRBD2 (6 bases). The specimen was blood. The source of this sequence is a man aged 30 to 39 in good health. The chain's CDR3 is CASSSPGLNEQFF. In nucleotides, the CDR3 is TGTGCCAGCAGCTCCCCGGGACTCAATGAGCAGTTCTTC.